Shown below are 29 T cell receptor beta chains from a single sample sequenced in a study of Ad26.COV2.S vaccination and SARS-CoV-2 variants (dated by TCRdb to about 2021). This specimen's treatment or condition label, per the study, means: 15 to 20 received Ad26.COV2.S at low or high dose, single or two shots; roughly 5 received placebo; per-sample allocation not given. Repertoires of vaccine and placebo recipients were sequenced from samples taken on day 63 after the first injection. To prepare the library, the immunoSEQ multiplex PCR assay was applied. TCRdb holds this immuneACCESS table with in-frame rearrangements only. Some clones are missing; in checked studies, unresolved V genes explain under half, and the rest has no known cause. For this sample the table gives 300,000 to 350,000 clones, of which 85% to 90% were detected only once. Together, the top ten hold approximately 5% of the sample.

Specimen: peripheral blood, collected in a trial of Ad26.COV2.S vaccine versus placebo. These receptors came from a person between 18 and 60 years old who received the Ad26.COV2.S COVID-19 vaccine or a placebo.

This clone was found once. V usage is TRBV2 and J usage is TRBJ1-2, with 7 bases fitting TRBD1. V lost 1 base to trimming and J lost 6 bases; unmatched junction nucleotides: 5. The CDR3 spans 14 residues. Germline loops: CDR1 SNHLY, CDR2 FYNNEI. CDR3 sequence: CASSEEGAVDGYTF. In DNA, the CDR3 is TGTGCCAGCAGTGAAGAGGGGGCGGTGGATGGCTACACCTTC.

The rearrangement joins TRBV12-3 or TRBV12-4 to TRBJ1-2; the D is unclear. This CDR3 is built from 12 residues. V was clipped by 11 bases and J by 4 bases, with 14 bases between them. The CDR3, as DNA: TGTGCCTGCCATGAGGTTGGCTATGGCTACACCTTC. This codes for CACHEVGYGYTF.

The rearrangement joins TRBV27 to TRBJ2-5; 9 bases are shared with TRBD2. The V gene's germline CDR1 is MNHEY and CDR2 SMNVEV (reference sequence). CDR3 length: 16 amino acids. The junction had 7 bases not matched to a gene; V was cut back by 3 bases and J by 2 bases. The CDR3 nucleotides read TGTGCCAGCAGTTTTGGGCTAGCGGGAATTCAAGAGACCCAGTACTTC. Amino acids: CASSFGLAGIQETQYF.

V usage is TRBV5-1 and J usage is TRBJ1-1; D gene uncertain. This CDR3 is built from 16 residues. CDR1 SGHRS and CDR2 YFSETQ come from the germline V gene. Between the trimmed V and J ends, which lost 2 bases and 1 base, there was a span of 15 bases. CDR3 region: CASSFYLTAPNTEAFF. The CDR3 DNA is TGCGCCAGCAGCTTCTACCTGACTGCACCGAACACTGAAGCTTTCTTT.

This chain links TRBV12-5 with TRBJ2-7; TRBD2 is a possible D gene (5 bases). Germline-derived CDR1 and CDR2 are LGHNT and FRNRAP. The CDR3 is 16 amino acids. V lost 0 bases, J lost 4 bases, and 16 bases lay in between. In nucleotides, the CDR3 is TGTGCTAGTGGTTTGGTCATAGGGAGAGGGCTGTACGAGCAGTACTTC. It encodes CASGLVIGRGLYEQYF. The whole variable domain, filled in from reference TRBV12-5 and TRBJ2-7, reads DARVTQTPRHKVTEMGQEVTMRCQPILGHNTVFWYRQTMMQGLELLAYFRNRAPLDDSGMPKDRFSAEMPDATLATLKIQPSEPRDSAVYFCASGLVIGRGLYEQYFGPGTRLTVT.

The chain links TRBV6-2 or TRBV6-3 to TRBJ2-1; 15 nucleotides line up with TRBD2. From germline, CDR1 is MNHEY and CDR2 SVGEGT. The CDR3 covers 18 residues. V gave up 6 bases and J gave up 8 bases; unmatched junction bases: 14. CDR3 loop: CASSQGLAGGPVSDEQFF. In DNA form, the CDR3 reads TGTGCCAGCAGCCAGGGACTAGCGGGAGGTCCTGTCAGCGATGAGCAGTTCTTC.

The rearrangement joins TRBV4-1 to TRBJ1-2; maybe TRBD1 (5 bases). The CDR3 has 19 amino acids. Germline V gene data show CDR1 as MGHRA and CDR2 as YSYEKL. Trimming pared 1 base from V and 3 bases from J, leaving 24 bases between. CDR3: CASSQVIGPGARKDYGYTF. The DNA of the CDR3 is TGCGCCAGCAGCCAAGTAATCGGTCCTGGGGCTCGGAAGGACTATGGCTACACCTTC.

This clone was seen a handful of times. The chain is built from TRBV19 and TRBJ2-7, with unresolved D. Germline lookup yields CDR1 LNHDA and CDR2 SQIVND (reference sequence). V lost 0 bases, J lost 3 bases, and 9 bases lay in between. The CDR3 contains 14 residues. CDR3: CASSIDVKNYEQYF. The DNA for the CDR3 is TGTGCCAGTAGTATAGACGTCAAAAACTACGAGCAGTACTTC.

The CDR3 region has the DNA TGTGCCAGCAGCGCAAAGGGGGAGGACTTTCCAACCTACAATGAGCAGTTCTTC. As protein: CASSAKGEDFPTYNEQFF. This rearrangement joins TRBV6-2 or TRBV6-3 to TRBJ2-1; D could derive from TRBD1 or TRBD2 (6 bases each). The V and J ends lost 6 bases and 2 bases respectively, with 23 bases between them. This CDR3 comprises 18 residues. In germline, CDR1 is MNHEY, CDR2 SVGEGT.

The chain carries TRBV6-2 or TRBV6-3 and TRBJ1-5; D is perhaps TRBD1 (5 bases). Trimming cost V 5 bases and J 0 bases, with 11 bases left between them. The CDR3 has 15 amino acids. Germline-derived CDR1 and CDR2 are MNHEY and SVGEGT. The CDR3: CASSLWGYSNQPQHF. The CDR3 DNA reads as TGTGCCAGCAGTCTATGGGGGTATAGCAATCAGCCCCAGCATTTT.

The chain carries TRBV13 and TRBJ1-2, with unresolved D. This CDR3 contains 15 residues. Germline V gene sequence: CDR1 PRHDT, CDR2 FYEKMQ (reference sequence). The V end was cut by 4 bases, the J end by 3 bases, with 15 bases between. This CDR3 reads CASSSPAKGDYGYTF. The CDR3 DNA reads TGTGCCAGCAGCTCACCTGCTAAGGGAGACTATGGCTACACCTTC.

This clone was observed a single time. The CDR3: CASSLGSLGGSGDEQFF. In DNA, the CDR3 is TGTGCCAGCAGCTTAGGCTCTCTGGGCGGGAGTGGGGATGAGCAGTTCTTC. This chain links TRBV11-2 with TRBJ2-1; TRBD2 agrees at 7 bases. V was clipped by 1 base and J by 8 bases; unmatched bases: 14. The CDR3 is made up of 17 amino acids. Germline V gene data show CDR1 as SGHAT and CDR2 as FQNNGV.

CDR3 in DNA: TGTGCCAGCAGCCACTCCCCCGAAAAACTGTTTTTT. This sequence encodes CASSHSPEKLFF. The chain joins TRBV14 to TRBJ1-4; D remains ambiguous. V lost 3 bases and J 8 bases, leaving 7 bases between the germline ends. The CDR3 loop spans 12 amino acids. Germline-derived CDR1 and CDR2 are SGHDN and FVKESK.

The rearrangement uses TRBV5-1 and TRBJ2-2, with D unclear. V was clipped by 4 bases and J by 5 bases, with 18 bases between them. The CDR3 contains 16 residues. Germline CDR1 is SGHRS and CDR2 is YFSETQ. This chain's CDR3 is CASSPGGPYQTGELFF. The CDR3 DNA is TGCGCCAGCAGCCCCGGTGGTCCCTACCAAACCGGGGAGCTGTTTTTT.

The chain combines TRBV10-3 with TRBJ2-3; D call uncertain. V lost 1 base, J lost 4 bases, and 6 bases lay in between. Germline V gene lookup returns CDR1 ENHRY and CDR2 SYGVKD. This CDR3 contains 13 residues. Written as DNA, the CDR3 is TGTGCCATCAGTGAGTATAACCCAGATACGCAGTATTTT. Its translation: CAISEYNPDTQYF.

The chain combines TRBV7-8 with TRBJ2-7; TRBD2 agrees at 8 bases. The DNA end favors TRBJ2-1, so the J call may be wrong. Germline V gene data show CDR1 as SGHVS and CDR2 as FQNEAQ. CDR3 length: 12 amino acids. The chain's CDR3 is CASSYGLADQFF. Written as DNA, the CDR3 is TGTGCCAGCAGCTATGGACTAGCCGATCAGTTCTTC.

The rearrangement uses TRBV19 and TRBJ2-1; D gene ambiguous. The CDR3 loop spans 12 amino acids. Germline CDR1 reads LNHDA; CDR2 reads SQIVND (reference sequence). Trimming left V 7 bases short and J 4 bases short, with 8 bases between. CDR3 residues: CASTSLYNEQFF. The CDR3, as DNA: TGTGCCAGTACTTCCCTTTACAATGAGCAGTTCTTC.

The chain carries TRBV2 and TRBJ1-1, with 9 bases matching TRBD1. The CDR3 spans 15 residues. The germline gives CDR1 SNHLY, CDR2 FYNNEI. The CDR3 DNA is TGTGCAGCACCCCGGGACAGGGCTAATTGGGCTGAAGCTTTCTTT. Encoded protein: CAAPRDRANWAEAFF.

The chain is built from TRBV6-2 or TRBV6-3 and TRBJ1-1; possible D gene TRBD1, 5 bases. Trimming removed 4 bases at V and 4 bases at J, with 13 bases between. Looked up from germline, CDR1 is MNHEY and CDR2 is SVGEGT. CDR3 length: 14 residues. CDR3 protein: CASSSAPTGTEAFF. CDR3 in DNA: TGTGCCAGCAGTTCGGCTCCAACAGGCACTGAAGCTTTCTTT.

About this clone: Mismatch with germline at one junction end may stem from a read error. The chain joins TRBV6-2 or TRBV6-3 to TRBJ1-1; D is unclear. Germline V CDR1 and CDR2: MNHEY, SVGEGT. CDR3 length: 12 residues. The CDR3 DNA follows: TGTGCCAGCAGTTATGGCAGCCTCCATGTCGCATTT. Translation: CASSYGSLHVAF.

The rearrangement uses TRBV18 and TRBJ1-5; no definite D call. V lost 6 bases and J 4 bases, leaving 13 bases between the germline ends. There are 14 residues in the CDR3. The V gene's germline CDR1 is KGHSH and CDR2 LQKENI. DNA for the CDR3: TGTGCCAGCTCGCCTGAGGTAACAAATCAGCCCCAGCATTTT. It is translated as CASSPEVTNQPQHF.

CDR3 sequence reads: CASSLAVGQVYGYTF. DNA of the CDR3: TGTGCCAGCAGCTTAGCAGTGGGACAGGTGTATGGCTACACCTTC. The chain carries TRBV7-9 and TRBJ1-2; 8 bases match TRBD1. V trimming: 0 bases; J trimming: 5 bases; junction bases outside the gene matches: 5. Germline-derived CDR1 and CDR2 are SEHNR and FQNEAQ (reference sequence). The CDR3 spans 15 residues.

The V call is TRBV7-8, the J call TRBJ2-2; 11 bases are a match to TRBD2. CDR1 and CDR2 (germline): SGHVS, FQNEAQ. After removal of 5 bases from V and 0 bases from J, the junction contained 8 bases not matched to a gene. The length of the CDR3 is 18 residues. CDR3 bases: TGTGCCAGCAGCCGTAGCGGGAGGGTAGGGACGAACACCGGGGAGCTGTTTTTT. It codes for CASSRSGRVGTNTGELFF.

This sequence joins TRBV6-5 and TRBJ1-1; D perhaps matches TRBD1 (6 bases). CDR1 is MNHEY and CDR2 is SVGAGI in the germline V gene. The length of the CDR3 is 14 residues. V was clipped by 6 bases and J by 1 base, with 12 bases between them. The CDR3 is CASRWDIANTEAFF. CDR3 nucleotide sequence: TGTGCCAGCAGGTGGGACATTGCGAACACTGAAGCTTTCTTT.

This sequence joins TRBV19 and TRBJ2-6; D remains ambiguous. V dropped 5 bases and J dropped 1 base, with 3 bases sitting between them. This CDR3 is built from 13 residues. Germline CDR1 reads LNHDA; CDR2 reads SQIVND (reference sequence). The CDR3 loop is CASSASGANVLTF. The CDR3 nucleotides read TGTGCCAGTAGTGCGTCTGGGGCCAACGTCCTGACTTTC. Based on the CDR3 plus reference TRBV19 and TRBJ2-6, the full variable domain is DGGITQSPKYLFRKEGQNVTLSCEQNLNHDAMYWYRQDPGQGLRLIYYSQIVNDFQKGDIAEGYSVSREKKESFPLTVTSAQKNPTAFYLCASSASGANVLTFGAGSRLTVL.

CDR3 sequence (DNA): TGTGCCAGCAGCGTAGGAGATGGAATCGGGGAGCTGTTTTTT. It is translated as CASSVGDGIGELFF. The chain combines TRBV9 with TRBJ2-2; D gene uncertain. Per germline, CDR1 SGDLS and CDR2 YYNGEE. CDR3 size: 14 residues. With 0 bases removed from V and 7 bases from J, the gap between germline ends came to 10 bases.

The chain combines TRBV6-5 with TRBJ1-5; D not certain. V lost 10 bases and J lost 7, with 11 bases in between. The CDR3 loop spans 11 amino acids. CDR1 is MNHEY and CDR2 is SVGAGI in the germline V gene. The CDR3 nucleotides read TGTGCCAATCCACCCGGACAGCCCCAGCATTTT. Its protein product is CANPPGQPQHF.

The chain combines TRBV7-2 with TRBJ2-3, with a possible D match to TRBD2 (7 bases). Germline assignment: CDR1 SGHTA and CDR2 FQGNSA. The CDR3 runs 16 residues. Trimming removed 2 bases from V and 1 base from J, with 13 bases in between. CDR3 protein: CASSLKGGPGTDTQYF. For the CDR3, the DNA is TGTGCCAGCAGCTTAAAGGGGGGGCCTGGCACAGATACGCAGTATTTT.

CDR3 nucleotide sequence: TGTGCCAGTAGTATGTACGGGACAGGGAATTCACCCCTCCACTTT. This sequence encodes CASSMYGTGNSPLHF. The rearrangement joins TRBV19 to TRBJ1-6; 9 bases match TRBD1. The CDR3 runs 15 residues. Germline V lookup: CDR1 LNHDA, CDR2 SQIVND (reference sequence). J was trimmed by 7 bases and V by 3 bases; bases with no gene match: 4.